Shown below are 27 T cell receptor beta chains from a single sample sequenced in a study of blood T cell repertoires in COVID-19. Profiled with immunoSEQ multiplex PCR; TCRdb holds only in-frame clones, not every one. The sample lists some 70,000 clones, over 80% occurring once. Material for sequencing was peripheral blood. These receptors were taken from a man aged 50-59 years with active COVID-19.

The chain links TRBV4-2 to TRBJ1-2; D not resolved. CDR3 length: 15 amino acids. The V gene's germline CDR1 is LGHNA and CDR2 YNFKEQ. V was cut by 0 bases and J by 2 bases, with 10 bases left in between. Here the CDR3 DNA reads TGTGCCAGCAGCCAAGATTTACAGACGAACTATGGCTACACCTTC. Its translation is CASSQDLQTNYGYTF.

This chain joins TRBV5-1 and TRBJ1-1; TRBD1 matches at 7 bases. The trim removed 1 base at V and 4 bases at J, leaving 7 bases unmatched. The CDR3 extends over 15 amino acids. From germline, CDR1 is SGHRS and CDR2 YFSETQ. The CDR3 loop reads CASSLRRQGITEAFF. The CDR3, as DNA: TGCGCCAGCAGCTTGAGGAGACAGGGTATCACTGAAGCTTTCTTT.

CDR3: CASSLGDRFNNSPLHF. CDR3 bases: TGTGCCAGCAGCTTAGGAGACAGATTTAATAATTCACCCCTCCACTTT. The chain carries TRBV7-2 and TRBJ1-6; possibly TRBD1 for D (5 bases). The CDR3 has 16 amino acids. V lost 1 base to trimming and J lost 5 bases, with 12 bases between them. Germline V gene sequence: CDR1 SGHTA, CDR2 FQGNSA.

V gene TRBV18 combines with J gene TRBJ2-7; a weak D match, TRBD2 (7 bases). Trimming removed 2 bases from V and 3 bases from J, with 23 bases in between. The CDR3 runs 18 residues. CDR1 and CDR2 (germline): KGHSH, LQKENI. CDR3 bases: TGTGCCAGCTCACCATTTAGGACTAGGACAGCAGAAAACTACGAGCAGTACTTC. Its protein product is CASSPFRTRTAENYEQYF.

The chain recombines TRBV4-1 with TRBJ2-2; D gene unclear. V gave up 4 bases and J gave up 0 bases, with 12 bases separating them. Germline values: CDR1 MGHRA, CDR2 YSYEKL. This CDR3 contains 16 residues. The CDR3 sequence is CASSLNSLANTGELFF. In DNA, the CDR3 is TGCGCCAGCAGCCTGAACTCCCTAGCGAACACCGGGGAGCTGTTTTTT.

The chain employs TRBV24-1 and TRBJ2-2; TRBD1 matches 8 bases. J lost 0 bases, V lost 9 bases, and 5 bases had no gene match. This CDR3 contains 15 residues. Germline CDR1 reads KGHDR; CDR2 reads SFDVKD. Here the CDR3 reads CATGQGPANTGELFF. The DNA of the CDR3 is TGTGCCACCGGACAGGGCCCCGCGAACACCGGGGAGCTGTTTTTT.

V is TRBV19 and J is TRBJ1-3, with D maybe TRBD1 (5 bases). CDR3 size: 16 residues. The V end lost 9 bases, the J end lost 1 base, and 19 bases lay between the germline ends. Germline values: CDR1 LNHDA, CDR2 SQIVND (reference sequence). The CDR3 region has the DNA TGTGCCAGCACTCTAGGGGATAACATTTCTGGAAACACCATATATTTT. Its translation: CASTLGDNISGNTIYF.

The V gene is TRBV28, the J gene TRBJ1-1; 7 bases fit TRBD1. V trimming: 7 bases; J trimming: 1 base; junction bases outside the gene matches: 12. Germline loops: CDR1 MDHEN, CDR2 SYDVKM. This CDR3 comprises 16 residues. The CDR3: CASTLIGQVGNTEAFF. The CDR3 nucleotides read TGTGCCAGCACCCTAATCGGACAGGTCGGGAACACTGAAGCTTTCTTT.

V gene TRBV10-3 combines with J gene TRBJ1-5; D possibly corresponds to TRBD1 (5 bases). Germline V gene data show CDR1 as ENHRY and CDR2 as SYGVKD. The CDR3 covers 13 residues. V was trimmed by 0 bases and J by 5 bases, leaving 5 bases between them. This CDR3 is CAISESGHQPQHF. Here the CDR3 DNA reads TGTGCCATCAGTGAGTCGGGGCATCAGCCCCAGCATTTT.

The rearrangement uses TRBV7-2 and TRBJ1-2, with D tentatively TRBD1 (5 bases). CDR1 SGHTA and CDR2 FQGNSA come from the germline V gene. V lost 3 bases and J 7 bases, leaving 12 bases between the germline ends. The CDR3 contains 13 residues. CDR3 sequence reads: CASSLRREAGYTF. The CDR3 DNA reads as TGTGCCAGCAGCTTGCGCAGGGAAGCTGGCTACACCTTC.

This chain links TRBV5-8 with TRBJ2-1; D is undetermined. V lost 1 base and J lost 6, with 17 bases in between. Per the germline V gene, CDR1 is SGHTS and CDR2 is YDEGEE. CDR3 length: 16 amino acids. CDR3 sequence reads: CASSLRLGTTLNEQFF. CDR3 nucleotide sequence: TGTGCCAGCAGCTTGCGGCTCGGTACTACCCTCAATGAGCAGTTCTTC.

The count of this clone is one. The chain joins TRBV19 to TRBJ1-5, with D uncertain. The CDR3 has 14 amino acids. Germline lookup yields CDR1 LNHDA and CDR2 SQIVND (reference sequence). With 10 bases removed from V and 0 bases from J, the gap between germline ends came to 13 bases. CDR3 region: CATSDRGSNQPQHF. In nucleotides, the CDR3 is TGTGCCACCTCGGATCGGGGTAGCAATCAGCCCCAGCATTTT.

The V gene is TRBV11-2, the J gene TRBJ2-7; 11 bases agree with TRBD2. V shed 1 base and J 1 base; nucleotides not matched to a gene: 0. The germline V gene encodes CDR1 SGHAT and CDR2 FQNNGV. The CDR3 contains 15 residues. CDR3 sequence (DNA): TGTGCCAGCAGCTTAGTAGCGGGAGGGTCCTACGAGCAGTACTTC. Translating it yields CASSLVAGGSYEQYF.

The V call is TRBV5-6, the J call TRBJ1-5; D call uncertain. The CDR3 is 17 amino acids. V dropped 4 bases and J dropped 2 bases, with 19 bases sitting between them. Germline V lookup: CDR1 SGHDT, CDR2 YYEEEE. CDR3 bases: TGTGCCAGCAGCGATCACAACAGCCCATATGGCAATCAGCCCCAGCATTTT. Encoded protein: CASSDHNSPYGNQPQHF.

V gene TRBV19 combines with J gene TRBJ1-2; TRBD1 aligns across 7 bases. V was clipped by 5 bases and J by 1 base; unmatched bases: 13. CDR3 size: 17 residues. Germline V gene data show CDR1 as LNHDA and CDR2 as SQIVND (reference sequence). CDR3 sequence (DNA): TGTGCCAGTAGTCCCGCCCTAACAGGGGCTAATAACTATGGCTACACCTTC. It yields the protein CASSPALTGANNYGYTF.

V is TRBV27 and J is TRBJ2-1; 7 positions agree with TRBD1. Germline loops: CDR1 MNHEY, CDR2 SMNVEV (reference sequence). The CDR3 contains 14 residues. J lost 4 bases, V lost 6 bases, and 6 bases had no gene match. Here the CDR3 reads CASSRSGQYNEQFF. DNA of the CDR3: TGTGCCAGCAGCCGATCGGGACAGTACAATGAGCAGTTCTTC.

This clone was seen a single time. This chain links TRBV9 with TRBJ2-1, with 8 bases matching TRBD2. Germline V gene sequence: CDR1 SGDLS, CDR2 YYNGEE. Unmatched junction bases numbered 4, after V lost 1 base and J lost 7 bases. CDR3 size: 14 residues. The CDR3 spells CASSVTVAGNEQFF. CDR3 DNA: TGTGCCAGCAGCGTAACGGTAGCGGGGAATGAGCAGTTCTTC. The full variable domain, its missing parts supplied by reference TRBV9 and TRBJ2-1, is DSGVTQTPKHLITATGQRVTLRCSPRSGDLSVYWYQQSLDQGLQFLIQYYNGEERAKGNILERFSAQQFPDLHSELNLSSLELGDSALYFCASSVTVAGNEQFFGPGTRLTVL.

This chain joins TRBV5-6 and TRBJ2-7, with D unresolved. The length of the CDR3 is 14 residues. CDR1 and CDR2 (germline): SGHDT, YYEEEE. Trimming shortened V by 4 bases and J by 0 bases, and 11 bases separated the two germline ends. This CDR3 is CASSVLPSSYEQYF. The CDR3 DNA reads TGTGCCAGCAGCGTGCTGCCGAGCTCCTACGAGCAGTACTTC.

This chain uses TRBV28 with TRBJ2-4; 10 bases agree with TRBD1. The CDR3 extends over 16 amino acids. After removal of 1 base from V and 9 bases from J, the junction contained 9 bases not matched to a gene. In germline, CDR1 is MDHEN, CDR2 SYDVKM. CDR3 DNA: TGTGCCAGCAGTTTATCCCCCGGGACAGGGGTTACCATTCAGTACTTC. Translating gives CASSLSPGTGVTIQYF.

The J gene is TRBJ2-7, the V gene TRBV19, with a possible D match to TRBD2 (6 bases). This CDR3 region has 15 residues. Germline V gene sequence: CDR1 LNHDA, CDR2 SQIVND (reference sequence). Trimming left V 1 base short and J 3 bases short, with 13 bases between. The CDR3 reads CASSIGQGGFYEQYF. As DNA, the CDR3 is TGTGCCAGTAGTATAGGGCAGGGAGGATTCTACGAGCAGTACTTC.

This chain uses TRBV19 with TRBJ1-5; maybe TRBD1 (6 bases). The germline V gene encodes CDR1 LNHDA and CDR2 SQIVND (reference sequence). V lost 9 bases and J lost 5, with 14 bases in between. The CDR3 extends over 13 amino acids. This chain's CDR3 is CASHRARDQPQHF. CDR3 DNA: TGTGCCAGCCACAGGGCAAGGGATCAGCCCCAGCATTTT.

This chain links TRBV3-1 (or the pseudogene TRBV3-2) with TRBJ2-7, with a tentative D call TRBD1 (6 bases). Germline assignment: CDR1 LGHDT and CDR2 YNNKEL (reference sequence). The CDR3 runs to 13 residues. The V gene lost 8 bases and the J gene lost 1 base, with 12 bases spanning the gap. The CDR3: CASSPRGSYEQYF. The CDR3 nucleotides are TGTGCCAGCTCCCCTAGGGGGTCCTACGAGCAGTACTTC.

The genes are TRBV15 and TRBJ2-3, with 9 bases fitting TRBD1. V lost 1 base, J lost 8 bases, and 13 bases stayed unmatched. CDR1 is LNHNV and CDR2 is YYDKDF in the germline V gene (reference sequence). This CDR3 comprises 17 residues. The chain's CDR3 is CATSRGGQGGGRGTQYF. The CDR3 nucleotides are TGTGCCACCAGCAGAGGGGGACAGGGAGGTGGCAGGGGTACGCAGTATTTT.

This clone was counted between two and nine times. The rearrangement uses TRBV7-3 and TRBJ1-6; 9 bases fit TRBD1. CDR1 is SGHTA, CDR2 FQGTGA, per germline. V dropped 3 bases and J dropped 0; count of bases not matched to a gene: 0. CDR3 size: 16 residues. CDR3 nucleotides: TGTGCCAGCAGCTTGACAGGGGGCTCCTATAATTCACCCCTCCACTTT. This gives the protein CASSLTGGSYNSPLHF.

The J gene is TRBJ1-4, the V gene TRBV6-6; a weak D match, TRBD1 (6 bases). V lost 2 bases, J lost 5 bases, and 6 bases lay in between. The CDR3 runs 13 residues. CDR1 is MNHNY and CDR2 is SVGAGI in the germline V gene (reference sequence). The CDR3 spells CASSYTGNEKLFF. The DNA of the CDR3 is TGTGCCAGCAGTTACACAGGGAATGAAAAACTGTTTTTT.

The chain couples TRBV4-3 to TRBJ2-1; 11 bases fit TRBD2. Germline V CDR1 and CDR2: LGHNA, YSLEER. V lost 4 bases, J lost 9 bases, and 8 bases stayed unmatched. The CDR3 covers 15 residues. CDR3 in DNA: TGCGCCAGCAGCCTACTAGCGGGAGTCTCGGGTGAGCAGTTCTTC. Translating it yields CASSLLAGVSGEQFF.

V and J are TRBV7-2 and TRBJ2-1, with D possibly matching TRBD2 (5 bases). V gave up 3 bases and J gave up 9 bases, with 12 bases separating them. From germline, CDR1 is SGHTA and CDR2 FQGNSA. The CDR3 sequence is 13 residues long. The CDR3 loop reads CASSFMDLAEQFF. The CDR3 DNA reads as TGTGCCAGCAGCTTCATGGACTTAGCTGAGCAGTTCTTC.